This TCR beta chain was retrieved from a study of regulatory T cells in long-lasting Graves disease. Study background: Persistent Graves' disease meant over 5 years of antithyroid drugs with positive TSH receptor antibodies.

Concerning this clonotype: Its antigen is unknown.

The time point here: persistent/refractory GD, antithyroid drugs over 5 years with positive TRAb. Extracted RNA from PBMCs served as the source of the TCR library. The authors drew approximately 9 milliliters of peripheral blood into EDTA tubes. CDR3-region Arm-PCR and iRepertoire HTBI primers produced the TCR beta libraries. One entry per CDR3 protein results from TCRdb running MiXCR on the multiplex PCR reads. Among a few hundred thousand distinct CDR3 sequences, more than 20% were seen once, and the ten largest hold roughly three fifths. Germline V gene data show CDR1 as LGHNA and CDR2 as YSLEER. V gave up 1 base and J gave up 2 bases; unmatched junction bases: 7. CDR3 length: 16 amino acids. Study-wide results and limits: Among samples with persistent disease, TRBV28, TRBJ1-2 and TRBJ2-5 were favored. Persistent Graves' patients had lower TCR diversity than newly diagnosed ones.

The sample in question was peripheral blood mononuclear cells (PBMCs), obtained when the disease was refractory, from a patient treated with antithyroid drugs. The clonotype originates from a female donor with Graves disease. The chain joins TRBV4-3 to TRBJ1-1; 7 bases line up with TRBD1. CDR3 in DNA: TGCGCCAGCAGCCAAGTATTTGGGACAGCAAACACTGAAGCTTTCTTT. Translated: CASSQVFGTANTEAFF.